The entry below describes one TCR beta chain. What it binds is unknown. The germline V gene encodes CDR1 SGHVS and CDR2 FQNEAQ. The CDR3 consists of 13 residues. Trimming took 1 base from V and 16 from J; bases not matched to a gene: 10. This sample was taken from a study of T cells in Graves' hyperthyroidism and ophthalmopathy. Investigators excluded patients with uncontrolled infection, other autoimmune disease, pregnancy or lactation. Amplified TCR beta CDR3 regions derived from RNA transcripts. Using the HTBI primer set, a first-round RT-PCR was run on the TCR CDR3. Using its own MiXCR run on the multiplex PCR reads, TCRdb lists one record per CDR3 protein. The repertoire holds 500,000 to 650,000 distinct CDR3 sequences, with approximately 48% as singletons. Study results and caveats: Before onset, by a median of around 6.4 months, the model predicted ophthalmopathy. In blood, most of the thyroid clonotypes expanded above 0.001 were also present.

The chain has TRBV7-8 and TRBJ2-1, with 7 positions matching TRBD2. This receptor was taken from an adult woman with Graves' disease, either hyperthyroidism or ophthalmopathy (not recorded which). What was sequenced was peripheral blood or thyroid tissue (not recorded which). CDR3 bases: TGTGCCAGCAGCTTAGGGTTACGGGAGGAGTCTTTCTTC. Translated: CASSLGLREESFF.